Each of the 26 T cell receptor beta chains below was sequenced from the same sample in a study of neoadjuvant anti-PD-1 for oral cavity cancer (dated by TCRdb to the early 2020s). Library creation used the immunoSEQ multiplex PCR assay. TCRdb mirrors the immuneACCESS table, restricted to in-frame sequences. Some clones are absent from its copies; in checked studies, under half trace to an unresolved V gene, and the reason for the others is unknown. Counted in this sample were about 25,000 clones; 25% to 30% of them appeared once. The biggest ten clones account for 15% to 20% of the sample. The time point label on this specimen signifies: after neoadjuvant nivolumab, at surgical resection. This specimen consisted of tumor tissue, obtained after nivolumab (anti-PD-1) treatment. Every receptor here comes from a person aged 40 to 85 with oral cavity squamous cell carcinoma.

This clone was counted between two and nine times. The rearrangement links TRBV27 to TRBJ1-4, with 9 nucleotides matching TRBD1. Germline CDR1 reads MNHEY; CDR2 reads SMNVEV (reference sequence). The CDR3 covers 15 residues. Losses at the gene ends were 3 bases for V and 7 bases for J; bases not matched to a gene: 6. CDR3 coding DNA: TGTGCCAGCAGTTTCAGCGGGACAGGGCTTGAAAAACTGTTTTTT. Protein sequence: CASSFSGTGLEKLFF.

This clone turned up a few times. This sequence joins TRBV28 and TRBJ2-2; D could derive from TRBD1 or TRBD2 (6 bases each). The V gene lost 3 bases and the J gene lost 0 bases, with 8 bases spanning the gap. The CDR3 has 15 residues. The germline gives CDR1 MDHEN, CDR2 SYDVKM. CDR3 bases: TGTGCCAGCAGTTTCGGGGGCGCGAACACCGGGGAGCTGTTTTTT. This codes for CASSFGGANTGELFF.

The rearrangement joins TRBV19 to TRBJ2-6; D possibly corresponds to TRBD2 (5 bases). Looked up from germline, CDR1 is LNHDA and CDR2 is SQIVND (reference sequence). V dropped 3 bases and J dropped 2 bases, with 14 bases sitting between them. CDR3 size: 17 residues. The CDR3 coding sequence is TGTGCCAGTAGTATGAGGGTAAGAGTCGCTGGGGCCAACGTCCTGACTTTC. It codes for CASSMRVRVAGANVLTF.

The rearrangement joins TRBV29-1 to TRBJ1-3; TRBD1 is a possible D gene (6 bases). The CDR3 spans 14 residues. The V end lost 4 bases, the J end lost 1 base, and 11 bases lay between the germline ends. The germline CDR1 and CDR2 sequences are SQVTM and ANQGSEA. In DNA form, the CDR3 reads TGCAGCGTTGCCTATACAGGGTCTGGAAACACCATATATTTT. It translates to CSVAYTGSGNTIYF.

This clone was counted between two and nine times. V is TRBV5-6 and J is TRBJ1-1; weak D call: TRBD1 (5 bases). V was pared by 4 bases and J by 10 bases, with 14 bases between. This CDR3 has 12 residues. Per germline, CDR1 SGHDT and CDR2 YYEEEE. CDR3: CASSRGTLGAFF. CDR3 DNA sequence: TGTGCCAGCAGCCGAGGGACCTTGGGAGCTTTCTTT.

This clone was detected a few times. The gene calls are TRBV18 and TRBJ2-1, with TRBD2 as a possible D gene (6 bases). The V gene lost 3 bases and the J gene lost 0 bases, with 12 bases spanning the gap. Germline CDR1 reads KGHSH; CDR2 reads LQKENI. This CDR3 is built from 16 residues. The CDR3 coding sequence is TGTGCCAGCTCACCCTTGAGACTAGGCTCCTACAATGAGCAGTTCTTC. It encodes CASSPLRLGSYNEQFF.

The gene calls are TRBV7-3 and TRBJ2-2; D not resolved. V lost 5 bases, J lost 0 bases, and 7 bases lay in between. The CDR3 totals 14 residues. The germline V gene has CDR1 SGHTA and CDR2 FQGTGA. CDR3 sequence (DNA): TGTGCCAGCAGCATGAACGCGAACACCGGGGAGCTGTTTTTT. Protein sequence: CASSMNANTGELFF.

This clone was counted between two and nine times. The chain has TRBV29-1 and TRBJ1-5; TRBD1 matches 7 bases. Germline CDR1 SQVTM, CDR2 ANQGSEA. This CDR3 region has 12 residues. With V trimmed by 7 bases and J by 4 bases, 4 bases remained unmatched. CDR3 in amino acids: CSAGQWNQPQHF. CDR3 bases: TGCAGCGCGGGACAGTGGAATCAGCCCCAGCATTTT. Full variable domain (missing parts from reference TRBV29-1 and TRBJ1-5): SAVISQKPSRDICQRGTSLTIQCQVDSQVTMMFWYRQQPGQSLTLIATANQGSEATYESGFVIDKFPISRPNLTFSTLTVSNMSPEDSSIYLCSAGQWNQPQHFGDGTRLSIL.

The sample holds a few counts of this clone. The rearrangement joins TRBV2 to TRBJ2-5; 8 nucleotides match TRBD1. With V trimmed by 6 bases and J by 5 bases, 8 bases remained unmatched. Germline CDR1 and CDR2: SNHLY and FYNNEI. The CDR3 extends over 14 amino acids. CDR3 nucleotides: TGTGCCAGCAGAGCACCGGGACAGGTGGAGACCCAGTACTTC. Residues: CASRAPGQVETQYF. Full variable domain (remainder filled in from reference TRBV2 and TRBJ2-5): EPEVTQTPSHQVTQMGQEVILRCVPISNHLYFYWYRQILGQKVEFLVSFYNNEISEKSEIFDDQFSVERPDGSNFTLKIRSTKLEDSAMYFCASRAPGQVETQYFGPGTRLLVL.

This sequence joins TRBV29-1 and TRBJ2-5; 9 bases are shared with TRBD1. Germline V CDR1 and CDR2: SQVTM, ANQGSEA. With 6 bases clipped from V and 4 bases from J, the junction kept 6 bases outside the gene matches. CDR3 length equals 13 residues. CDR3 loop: CSVDDRGIETQYF. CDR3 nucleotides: TGCAGCGTAGACGACAGGGGGATAGAGACCCAGTACTTC.

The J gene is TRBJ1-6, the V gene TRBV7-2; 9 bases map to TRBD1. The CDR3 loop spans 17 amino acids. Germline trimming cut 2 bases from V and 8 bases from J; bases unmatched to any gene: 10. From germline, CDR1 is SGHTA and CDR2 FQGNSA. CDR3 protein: CASSLNLRTGADSPLHF. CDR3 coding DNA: TGTGCCAGCAGCTTAAATCTCCGGACAGGGGCCGATTCACCCCTCCACTTT.

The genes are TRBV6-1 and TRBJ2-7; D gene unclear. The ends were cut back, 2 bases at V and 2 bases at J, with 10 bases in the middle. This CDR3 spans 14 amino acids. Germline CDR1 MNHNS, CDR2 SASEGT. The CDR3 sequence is CASSELVRPYEQYF. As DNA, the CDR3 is TGTGCCAGCAGTGAACTAGTCAGACCCTACGAGCAGTACTTC.

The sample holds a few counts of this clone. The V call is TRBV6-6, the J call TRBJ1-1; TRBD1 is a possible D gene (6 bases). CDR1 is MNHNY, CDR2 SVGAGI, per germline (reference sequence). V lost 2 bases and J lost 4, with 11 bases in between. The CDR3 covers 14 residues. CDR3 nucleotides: TGTGCCAGCAGTTACAACAGGGCTCGCACTGAAGCTTTCTTT. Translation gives CASSYNRARTEAFF.

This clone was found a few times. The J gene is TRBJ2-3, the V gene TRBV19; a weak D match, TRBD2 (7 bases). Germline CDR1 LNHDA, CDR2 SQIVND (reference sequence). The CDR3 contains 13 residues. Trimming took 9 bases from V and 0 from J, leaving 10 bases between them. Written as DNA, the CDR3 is TGTGCCAGCCGGGGGGCCAGCACAGATACGCAGTATTTT. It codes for CASRGASTDTQYF.

CDR3 DNA sequence: TGTGCCAGCAGCCAAGACGGCAGGGAGGGAGAGACCCAGTACTTC. It encodes CASSQDGREGETQYF. The gene calls are TRBV4-2 and TRBJ2-5; 7 nucleotides match TRBD2. The CDR3 runs 15 residues. Trimming at V came to 0 bases and at J to 4 bases, leaving 5 bases not matched to a gene. Germline V gene sequence: CDR1 LGHNA, CDR2 YNFKEQ.

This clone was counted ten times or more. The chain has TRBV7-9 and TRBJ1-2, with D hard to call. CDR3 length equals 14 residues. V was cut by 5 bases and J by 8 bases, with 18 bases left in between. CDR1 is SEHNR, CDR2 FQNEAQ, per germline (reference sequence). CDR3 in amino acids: CASSIPGYSEGYTF. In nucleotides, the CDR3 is TGTGCCAGCAGCATACCTGGCTACTCTGAGGGCTACACCTTC.

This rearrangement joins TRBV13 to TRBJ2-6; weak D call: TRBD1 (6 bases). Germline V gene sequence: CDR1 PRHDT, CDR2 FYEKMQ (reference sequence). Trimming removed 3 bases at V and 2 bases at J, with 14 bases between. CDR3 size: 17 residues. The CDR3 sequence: CASSFDYRAAGANVLTF. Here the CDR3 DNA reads TGTGCCAGCAGCTTTGACTACAGGGCAGCTGGGGCCAACGTCCTGACTTTC.

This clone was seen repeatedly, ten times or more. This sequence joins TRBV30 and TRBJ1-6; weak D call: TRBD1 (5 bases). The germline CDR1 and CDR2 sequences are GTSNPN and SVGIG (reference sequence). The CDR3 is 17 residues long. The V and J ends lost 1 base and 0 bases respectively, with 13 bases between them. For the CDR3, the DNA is TGTGCCTGGAGTGGGGGGACCCGAAGCTCCTATAATTCACCCCTCCACTTT. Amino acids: CAWSGGTRSSYNSPLHF.

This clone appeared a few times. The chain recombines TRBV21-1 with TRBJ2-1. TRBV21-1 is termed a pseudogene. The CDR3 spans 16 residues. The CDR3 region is CASSPISPPDNNEQFF. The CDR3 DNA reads TGTGCCAGCAGCCCCATCTCCCCTCCGGATAACAATGAGCAGTTCTTC.

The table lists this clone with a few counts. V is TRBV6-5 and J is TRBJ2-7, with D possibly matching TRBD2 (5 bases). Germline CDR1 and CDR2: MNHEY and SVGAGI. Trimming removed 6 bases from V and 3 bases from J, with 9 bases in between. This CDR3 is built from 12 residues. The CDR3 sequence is CASRGDYYEQYF. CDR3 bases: TGTGCCAGCAGGGGCGACTACTACGAGCAGTACTTC.

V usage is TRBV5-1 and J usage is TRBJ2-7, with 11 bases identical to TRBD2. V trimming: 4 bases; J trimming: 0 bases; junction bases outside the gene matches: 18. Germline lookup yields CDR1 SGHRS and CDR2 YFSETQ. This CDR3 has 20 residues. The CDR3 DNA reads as TGCGCCAGCAGCCCTACGGTGGGGGTGACTAGCGGGATTAGCTCCTACGAGCAGTACTTC. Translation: CASSPTVGVTSGISSYEQYF.

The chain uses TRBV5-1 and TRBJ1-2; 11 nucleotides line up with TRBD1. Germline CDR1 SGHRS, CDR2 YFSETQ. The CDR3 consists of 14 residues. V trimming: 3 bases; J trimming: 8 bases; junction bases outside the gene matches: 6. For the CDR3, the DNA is TGCGCCAGCAGCTATACGGGACAGGGGGTGGGCTACACCTTC. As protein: CASSYTGQGVGYTF.

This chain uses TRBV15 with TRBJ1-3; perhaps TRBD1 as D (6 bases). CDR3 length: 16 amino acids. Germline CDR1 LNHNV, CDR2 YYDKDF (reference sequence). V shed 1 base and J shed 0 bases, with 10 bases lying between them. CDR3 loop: CATSRATTGSGNTIYF. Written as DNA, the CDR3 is TGTGCCACCAGCAGAGCCACGACAGGCTCTGGAAACACCATATATTTT.

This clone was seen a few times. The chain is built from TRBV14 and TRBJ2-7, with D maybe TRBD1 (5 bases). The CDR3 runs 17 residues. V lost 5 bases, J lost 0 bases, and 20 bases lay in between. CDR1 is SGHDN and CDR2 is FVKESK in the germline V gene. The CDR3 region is CASSYLGWGDSSYEQYF. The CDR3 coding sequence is TGTGCCAGCAGCTACCTCGGATGGGGCGATAGCTCCTACGAGCAGTACTTC.

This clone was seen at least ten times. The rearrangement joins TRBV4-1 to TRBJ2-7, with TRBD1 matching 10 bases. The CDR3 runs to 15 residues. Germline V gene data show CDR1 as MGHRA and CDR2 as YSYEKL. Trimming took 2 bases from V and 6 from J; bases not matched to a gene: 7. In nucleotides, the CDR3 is TGCGCCAGCAGCCAATCCGGGACAGGGGTAGCCGAGCAGTACTTC. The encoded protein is CASSQSGTGVAEQYF.

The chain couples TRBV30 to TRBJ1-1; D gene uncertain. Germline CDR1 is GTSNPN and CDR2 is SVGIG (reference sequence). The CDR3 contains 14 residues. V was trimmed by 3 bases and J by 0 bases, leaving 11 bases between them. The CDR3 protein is CAWRMGSMNTEAFF. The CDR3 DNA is TGTGCCTGGAGGATGGGTAGTATGAACACTGAAGCTTTCTTT.